A single T cell receptor beta chain is shown here with its context. Its matching antigen is unknown. The data originate from a study of neurological immune-mediated disorders. General observations from the study: None of the CDR3 amino acid sequences of expanded clones recurred across subjects, suggesting private repertoires in all groups.

Template-switch 5'RACE cDNA synthesis added a 10-nucleotide unique molecular identifier. TCRdb analysed the 5' RACE reads with MiXCR anew, one entry per CDR3 protein. Counted here are 28,000 or so distinct CDR3 sequences, roughly 20% occurring once; the ten biggest clones make up 16%. Trimming cost V 6 bases and J 6 bases; bases outside gene matches: 13. There are 18 residues in the CDR3. CDR1 is MDHEN and CDR2 is SYDVKM in the germline V gene. The sample comprised PBMCs. This rearrangement joins TRBV28 to TRBJ2-6; TRBD1 agrees at 11 bases. This clonotype was obtained from a woman aged 55-69 years in good health. The DNA for the CDR3 is TGTGCCAGCAGCCAACCCTGGACAGGGGGCGATAAGGCCAACGTCCTGACTTTC. Its protein is CASSQPWTGGDKANVLTF.